This TCR beta chain was sequenced during a study of control samples from healthy donors and cancer patients. From germline, CDR1 is SNHLY and CDR2 FYNNEI. There are 12 residues in the CDR3. V was trimmed by 4 bases and J by 6 bases, leaving 10 bases between them. Produced via immunoSEQ multiplex PCR; TCRdb's table is partial and in-frame only. The sample records roughly 80,000 clones, roughly 90% being singletons. This TCR was sampled from a woman aged 50 to 65 in good health. The J gene is TRBJ2-7, the V gene TRBV2; no firm D call. What was sequenced was blood. CDR3 bases: TGTGCCAGCAGTGCCCTCGGTGGCGAGCAGTACTTC. It is translated as CASSALGGEQYF.